This record concerns one T cell receptor beta chain sequence. Its specificity is not known. The CDR3 runs to 14 residues. The germline V gene has CDR1 SGDLS and CDR2 YYNGEE. V was shortened by 1 base and J by 5 bases, with 11 bases between the two germline ends. This sample was included in a study of T-cell memory formation after mild COVID-19. Study details: Largely, the TCR clusters proved donor specific.

Study-wide points: Pre-infection memory carried some responding clones, suggesting that cross-reactive memory joined. There was a balanced CD4/CD8 profile in clones contracting day 15 to 85, and later expanders leaned CD4+.

TCRdb reprocessed the 5' RACE reads via MiXCR and lists one record per CDR3 protein. The repertoire includes 390,000 or so distinct CDR3 sequences, 16% of them detected once, and roughly 21% sits in the top ten. This TCR was sampled from a man aged 18-30 years who had mild COVID-19 (a few samples of this study predate the infection). Cell type and time point are not known. The chain carries TRBV9 and TRBJ2-3, with D perhaps given as TRBD1 or TRBD2 (6 bases each). The sample comprised PBMCs or a T cell subset sorted from them (not recorded which). The CDR3 DNA is TGTGCCAGCAGCGTACGGGGGCGTGGAGATACGCAGTATTTT. It specifies CASSVRGRGDTQYF.